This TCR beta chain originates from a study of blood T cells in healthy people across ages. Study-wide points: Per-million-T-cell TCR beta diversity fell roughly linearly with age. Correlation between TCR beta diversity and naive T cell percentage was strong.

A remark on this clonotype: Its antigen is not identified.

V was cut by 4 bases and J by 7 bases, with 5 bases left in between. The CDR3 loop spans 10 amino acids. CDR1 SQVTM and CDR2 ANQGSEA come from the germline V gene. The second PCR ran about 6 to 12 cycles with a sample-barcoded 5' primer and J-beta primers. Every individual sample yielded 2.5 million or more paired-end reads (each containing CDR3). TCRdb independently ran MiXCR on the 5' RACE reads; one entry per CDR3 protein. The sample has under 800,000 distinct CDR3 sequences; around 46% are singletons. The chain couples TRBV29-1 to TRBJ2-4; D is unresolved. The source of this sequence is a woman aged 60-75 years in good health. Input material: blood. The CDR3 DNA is TGCAGCGTTGTACTTAACATTCAGTACTTC. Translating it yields CSVVLNIQYF.